The text below deals with one TCR beta chain. The data are from a study of regulatory T cells in long-lasting Graves disease. The authors built TCR beta libraries using iRepertoire HTBI primers and Arm-PCR of CDR3 regions. TCRdb analysed the multiplex PCR reads with MiXCR anew, one entry per CDR3 protein. The sample lists hundreds of thousands of distinct CDR3 sequences; around 16% were seen once. CDR3 size: 15 residues. V gave up 1 base and J gave up 4 bases, with 13 bases separating them. Germline V gene lookup returns CDR1 SGHAT and CDR2 FQNNGV. Stated time point: newly diagnosed GD, antithyroid drugs for less than 3 months. Construction of the TCR library relied on RNA isolated from PBMCs. These sequences were also reported in another study, on T cells in Graves' hyperthyroidism and ophthalmopathy.

Sequencing used peripheral blood mononuclear cells (PBMCs), obtained at new diagnosis, from a patient treated with antithyroid drugs. The rearrangement uses TRBV11-2 and TRBJ1-2, with D possibly being TRBD1 (6 bases). The source of this sequence is a middle-aged woman with Graves disease. The CDR3 nucleotides are TGTGCCAGCAGCTTAGGGACAGCTCGGGGCTATGGCTACACCTTC. Protein sequence: CASSLGTARGYGYTF.